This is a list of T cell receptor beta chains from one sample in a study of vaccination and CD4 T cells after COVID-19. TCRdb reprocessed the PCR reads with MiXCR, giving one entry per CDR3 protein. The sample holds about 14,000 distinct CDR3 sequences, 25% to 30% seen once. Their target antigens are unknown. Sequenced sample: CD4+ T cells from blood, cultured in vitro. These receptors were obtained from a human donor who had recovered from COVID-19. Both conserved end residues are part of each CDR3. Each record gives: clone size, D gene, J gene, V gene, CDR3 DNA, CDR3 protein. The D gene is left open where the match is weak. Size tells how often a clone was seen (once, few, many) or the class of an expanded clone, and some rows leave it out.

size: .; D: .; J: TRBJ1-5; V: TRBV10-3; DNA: TGTGCCATCAGTGACTCCCGGGGGGCCCAGCATTTT; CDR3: CAISDSRGAQHF
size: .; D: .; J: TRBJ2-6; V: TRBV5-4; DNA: TGTGCCAGCAGCCCCTCTCGGCTGGCCGGGGCCAACGTCCTGACTTTC; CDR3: CASSPSRLAGANVLTF
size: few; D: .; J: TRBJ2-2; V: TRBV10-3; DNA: TGTGCCATCCTTACAGAGATCACCGGGGAGCTGTTTTTT; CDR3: CAILTEITGELFF
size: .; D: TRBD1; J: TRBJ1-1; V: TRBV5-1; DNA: TGCGCCAGCAGCCAAGGACAACAGGGGGCAGGAAACACTGAAGCTTTCTTT; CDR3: CASSQGQQGAGNTEAFF
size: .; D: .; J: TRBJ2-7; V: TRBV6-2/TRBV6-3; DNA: TGTGCCAGCAGTTACTCGAATGCAGGACGGTACGAGCAGTACTTC; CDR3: CASSYSNAGRYEQYF
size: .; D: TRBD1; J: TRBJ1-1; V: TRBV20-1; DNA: TGCAGTGCTAAGACAGGGGCTATGAACACTGAAGCTTTCTTT; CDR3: CSAKTGAMNTEAFF
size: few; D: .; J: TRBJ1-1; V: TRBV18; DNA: TGTGCCAGTTACGGGACACCGAACACTGAAGCTTTCTTT; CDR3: CASYGTPNTEAFF
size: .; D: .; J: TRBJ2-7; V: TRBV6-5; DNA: TGTGCCAGCAGTTACTCGAAGGTGTGGAGCTCCTACGAGCAGTACTTC; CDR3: CASSYSKVWSSYEQYF
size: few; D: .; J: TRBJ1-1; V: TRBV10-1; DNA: TGCGCCAGCGTAGGACGGTTGGGGACTGAAGCTTTCTTT; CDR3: CASVGRLGTEAFF
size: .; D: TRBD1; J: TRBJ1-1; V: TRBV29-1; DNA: TGCAGCGTGCGGACAGGGCTGAACACTGAAGCTTTCTTT; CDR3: CSVRTGLNTEAFF
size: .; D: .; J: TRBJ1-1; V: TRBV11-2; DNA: TGTGCCAGCAGCCTACGGGACATTCAGAACACTGAAGCTTTCTTT; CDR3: CASSLRDIQNTEAFF